This T cell receptor (beta chain) was documented in a study of blood T cell repertoires in COVID-19. Study-level background: There were acute and convalescent COVID-19 samples, and they came from the United States, Italy and Spain. T cells, B-cell-depleted T cells, or PBMCs supplied cDNA or gDNA.

Original processing methods: Reference gene primers were amplified, and this amplification served to estimate nucleated cell counts. TCRdb's copy holds only in-frame clones and misses some; the assay was immunoSEQ multiplex PCR. V, J and clone size reflect that table, while D and trimming were determined from the DNA. The table lists roughly 100,000 clones, 60% to 80% of them singletons. Germline lookup yields CDR1 SEHNR and CDR2 FQNEAQ (reference sequence). The length of the CDR3 is 13 residues. Between the trimmed V and J ends, which lost 5 bases and 0 bases, there was a span of 8 bases. This clone has a handful of counts.

This sequence joins TRBV7-9 and TRBJ2-7, with D tentatively TRBD2 (6 bases). Sequenced input: peripheral blood. The clonotype comes from a human donor with acute or convalescent COVID-19. The donor label of this sample is uncertain. CDR3 protein: CASSDGSSYEQYF. CDR3 nucleotide sequence: TGTGCCAGCAGCGACGGGAGCTCCTACGAGCAGTACTTC.